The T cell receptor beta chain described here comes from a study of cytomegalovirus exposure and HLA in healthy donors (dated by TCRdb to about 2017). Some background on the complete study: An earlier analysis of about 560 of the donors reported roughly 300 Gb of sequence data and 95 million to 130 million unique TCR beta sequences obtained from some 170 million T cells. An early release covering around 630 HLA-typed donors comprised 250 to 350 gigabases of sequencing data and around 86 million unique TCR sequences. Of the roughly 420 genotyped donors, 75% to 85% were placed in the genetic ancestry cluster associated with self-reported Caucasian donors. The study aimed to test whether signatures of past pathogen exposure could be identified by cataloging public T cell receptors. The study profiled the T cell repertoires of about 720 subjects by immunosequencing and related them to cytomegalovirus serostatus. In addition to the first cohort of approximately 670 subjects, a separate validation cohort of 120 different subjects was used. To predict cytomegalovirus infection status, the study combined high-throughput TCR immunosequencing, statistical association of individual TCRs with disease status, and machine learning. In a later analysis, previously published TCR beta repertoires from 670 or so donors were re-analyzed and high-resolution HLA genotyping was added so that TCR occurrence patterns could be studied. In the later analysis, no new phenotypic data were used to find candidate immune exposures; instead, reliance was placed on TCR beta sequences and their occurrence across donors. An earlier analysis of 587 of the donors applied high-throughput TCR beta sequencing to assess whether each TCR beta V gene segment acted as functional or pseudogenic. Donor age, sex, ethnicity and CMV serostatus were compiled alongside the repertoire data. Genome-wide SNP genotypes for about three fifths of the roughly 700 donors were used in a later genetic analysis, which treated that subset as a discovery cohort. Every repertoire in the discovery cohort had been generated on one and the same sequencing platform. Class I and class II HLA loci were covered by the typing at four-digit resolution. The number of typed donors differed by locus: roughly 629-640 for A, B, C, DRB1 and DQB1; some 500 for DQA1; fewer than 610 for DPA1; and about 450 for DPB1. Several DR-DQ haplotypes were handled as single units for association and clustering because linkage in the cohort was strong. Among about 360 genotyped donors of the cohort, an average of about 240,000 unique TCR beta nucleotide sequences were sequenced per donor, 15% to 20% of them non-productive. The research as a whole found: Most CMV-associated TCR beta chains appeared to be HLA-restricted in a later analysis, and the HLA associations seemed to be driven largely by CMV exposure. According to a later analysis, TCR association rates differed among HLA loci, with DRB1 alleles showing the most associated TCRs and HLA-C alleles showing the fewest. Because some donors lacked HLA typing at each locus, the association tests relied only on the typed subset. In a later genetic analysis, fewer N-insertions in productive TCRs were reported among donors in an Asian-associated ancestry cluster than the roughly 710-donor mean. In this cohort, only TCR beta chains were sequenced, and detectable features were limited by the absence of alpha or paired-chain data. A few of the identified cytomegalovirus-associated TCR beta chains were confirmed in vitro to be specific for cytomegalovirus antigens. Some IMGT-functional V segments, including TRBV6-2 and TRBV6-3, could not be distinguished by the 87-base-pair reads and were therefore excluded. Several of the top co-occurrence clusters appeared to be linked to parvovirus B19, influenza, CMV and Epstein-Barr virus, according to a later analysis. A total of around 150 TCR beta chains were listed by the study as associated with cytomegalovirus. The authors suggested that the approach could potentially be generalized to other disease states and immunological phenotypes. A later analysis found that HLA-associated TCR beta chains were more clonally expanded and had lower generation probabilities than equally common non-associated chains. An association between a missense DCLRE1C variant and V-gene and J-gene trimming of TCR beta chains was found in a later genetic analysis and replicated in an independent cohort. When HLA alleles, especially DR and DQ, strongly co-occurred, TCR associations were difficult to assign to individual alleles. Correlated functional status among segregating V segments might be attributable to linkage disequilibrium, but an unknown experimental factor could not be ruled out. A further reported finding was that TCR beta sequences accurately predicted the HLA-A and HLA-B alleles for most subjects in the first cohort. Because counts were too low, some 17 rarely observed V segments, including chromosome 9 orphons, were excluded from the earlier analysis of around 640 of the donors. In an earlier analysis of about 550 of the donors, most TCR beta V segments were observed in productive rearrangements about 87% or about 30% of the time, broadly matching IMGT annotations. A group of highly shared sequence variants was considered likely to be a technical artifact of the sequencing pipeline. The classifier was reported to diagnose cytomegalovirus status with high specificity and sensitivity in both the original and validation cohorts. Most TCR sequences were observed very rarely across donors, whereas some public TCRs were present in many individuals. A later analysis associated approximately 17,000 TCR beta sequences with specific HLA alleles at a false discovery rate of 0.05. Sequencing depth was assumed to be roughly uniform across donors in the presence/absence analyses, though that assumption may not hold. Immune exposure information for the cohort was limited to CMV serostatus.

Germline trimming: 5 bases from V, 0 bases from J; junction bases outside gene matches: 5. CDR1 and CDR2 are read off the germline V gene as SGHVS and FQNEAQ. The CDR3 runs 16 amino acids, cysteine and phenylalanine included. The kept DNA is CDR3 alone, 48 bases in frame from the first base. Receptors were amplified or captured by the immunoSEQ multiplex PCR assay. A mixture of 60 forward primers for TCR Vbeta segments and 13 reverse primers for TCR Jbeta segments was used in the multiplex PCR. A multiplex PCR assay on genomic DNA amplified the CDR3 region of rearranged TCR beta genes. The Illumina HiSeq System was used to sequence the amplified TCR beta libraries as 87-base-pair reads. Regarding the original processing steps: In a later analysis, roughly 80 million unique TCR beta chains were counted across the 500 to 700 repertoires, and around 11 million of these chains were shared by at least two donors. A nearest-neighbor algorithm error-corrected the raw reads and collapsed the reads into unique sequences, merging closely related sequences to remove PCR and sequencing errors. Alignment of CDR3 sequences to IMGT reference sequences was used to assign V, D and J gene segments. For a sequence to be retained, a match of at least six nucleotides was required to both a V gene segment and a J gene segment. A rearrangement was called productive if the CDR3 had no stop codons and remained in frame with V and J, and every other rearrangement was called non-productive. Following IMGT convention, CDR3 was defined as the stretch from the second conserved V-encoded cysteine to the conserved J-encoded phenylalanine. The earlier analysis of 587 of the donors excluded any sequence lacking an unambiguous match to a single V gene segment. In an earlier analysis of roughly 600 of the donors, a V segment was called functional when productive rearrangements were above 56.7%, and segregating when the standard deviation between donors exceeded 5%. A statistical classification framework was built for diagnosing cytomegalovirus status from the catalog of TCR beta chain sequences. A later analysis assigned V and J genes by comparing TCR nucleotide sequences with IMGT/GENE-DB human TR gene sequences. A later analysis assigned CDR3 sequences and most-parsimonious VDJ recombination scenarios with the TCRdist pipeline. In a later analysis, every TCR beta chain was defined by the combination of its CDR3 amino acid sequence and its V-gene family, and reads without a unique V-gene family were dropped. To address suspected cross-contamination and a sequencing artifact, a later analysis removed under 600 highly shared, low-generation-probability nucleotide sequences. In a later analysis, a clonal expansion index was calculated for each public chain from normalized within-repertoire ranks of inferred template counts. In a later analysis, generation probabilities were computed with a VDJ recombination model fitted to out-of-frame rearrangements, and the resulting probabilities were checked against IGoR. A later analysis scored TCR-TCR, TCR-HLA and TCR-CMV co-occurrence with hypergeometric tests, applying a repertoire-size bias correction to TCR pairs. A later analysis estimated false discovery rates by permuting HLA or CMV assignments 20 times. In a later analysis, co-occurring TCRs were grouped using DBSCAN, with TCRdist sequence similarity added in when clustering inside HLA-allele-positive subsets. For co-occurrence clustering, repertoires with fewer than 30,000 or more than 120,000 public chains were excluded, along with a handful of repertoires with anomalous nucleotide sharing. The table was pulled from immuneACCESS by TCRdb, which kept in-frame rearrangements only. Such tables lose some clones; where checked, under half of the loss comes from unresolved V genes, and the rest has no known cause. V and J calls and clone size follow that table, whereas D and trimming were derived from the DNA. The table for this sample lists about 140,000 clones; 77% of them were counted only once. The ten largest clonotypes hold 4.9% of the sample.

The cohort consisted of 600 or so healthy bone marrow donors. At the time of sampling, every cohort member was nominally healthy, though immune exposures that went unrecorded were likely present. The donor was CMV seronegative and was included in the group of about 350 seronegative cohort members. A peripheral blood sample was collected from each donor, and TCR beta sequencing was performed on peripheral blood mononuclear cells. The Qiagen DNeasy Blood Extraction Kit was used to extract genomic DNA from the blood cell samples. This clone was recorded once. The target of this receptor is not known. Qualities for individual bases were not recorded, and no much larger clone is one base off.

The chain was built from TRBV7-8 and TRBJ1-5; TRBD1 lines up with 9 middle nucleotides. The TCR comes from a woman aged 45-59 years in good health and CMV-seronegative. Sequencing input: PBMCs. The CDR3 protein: CASSRDRGYSNQPQHF. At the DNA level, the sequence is TGTGCCAGCAGCCGTGACAGGGGGTATAGCAATCAGCCCCAGCATTTT.